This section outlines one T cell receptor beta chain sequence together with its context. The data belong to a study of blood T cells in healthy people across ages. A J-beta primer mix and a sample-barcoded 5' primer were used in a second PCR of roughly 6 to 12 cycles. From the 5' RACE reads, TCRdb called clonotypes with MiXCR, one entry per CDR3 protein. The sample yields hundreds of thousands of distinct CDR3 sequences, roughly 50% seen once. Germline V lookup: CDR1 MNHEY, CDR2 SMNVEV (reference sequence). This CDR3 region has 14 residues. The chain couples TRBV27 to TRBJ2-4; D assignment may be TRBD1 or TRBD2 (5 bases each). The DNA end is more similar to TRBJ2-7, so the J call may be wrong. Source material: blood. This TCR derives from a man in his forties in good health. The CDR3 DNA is TGTGCCAGCAGATATAGGGGACGTCCCTACGAGCAGTACTTC. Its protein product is CASRYRGRPYEQYF.